This entry lists 12 T cell receptor beta chains sequenced from one sample in a study of blood T cells in healthy people across ages. The use of a sample-barcoded 5' primer and a J-beta primer mix characterized a second PCR of 7 to 11 cycles. TCRdb itself ran the 5' RACE reads through MiXCR, one entry per CDR3 protein. The sample lists roughly 700,000 distinct CDR3 sequences, approximately 29% occurring once. The sequenced sample consisted of blood. Receptor source: an elderly woman in good health.

The V gene is TRBV5-1, the J gene TRBJ1-5; the match to TRBD1 covers 7 bases. V was pared by 4 bases and J by 5 bases, with 6 bases of the junction left unmatched. Germline V gene sequence: CDR1 SGHRS, CDR2 YFSETQ. The CDR3 length is 14 residues. CDR3 residues: CASSPQQGDQPQHF. The CDR3 nucleotides read TGCGCCAGCAGCCCCCAGCAGGGGGATCAGCCCCAGCATTTT.

This clonotype was seen repeatedly, ten times or more. The V call is TRBV12-5, the J call TRBJ2-3; 9 nucleotides line up with TRBD2. The CDR3 runs to 20 residues. The junction had 15 bases not matched to a gene; V was cut back by 0 bases and J by 2 bases. Germline V gene sequence: CDR1 LGHNT, CDR2 FRNRAP. DNA for the CDR3: TGTGCTAGTGGTTTGGTCCCAGGGGGGCTAGCGGGGATTCACACAGATACGCAGTATTTT. Translated, it gives CASGLVPGGLAGIHTDTQYF.

In this sample, this clonotype turned up a few times. V gene TRBV7-9 combines with J gene TRBJ2-1, with no clear D. Matching the DNA end better, TRBJ2-7 makes the J call doubtful. The CDR3 is 11 residues long. Germline V gives CDR1 SEHNR, CDR2 FQNEAQ (reference sequence). CDR3 in amino acids: CASSTHNEQYF. The DNA of the CDR3 is TGTGCCAGCAGCACCCACAATGAGCAGTACTTC.

This clonotype has a count of ten or more. The chain carries TRBV2 and TRBJ2-5; 12 bases line up with TRBD2. V lost 6 bases and J lost 2; bases outside the gene matches: 4. The V gene's germline CDR1 is SNHLY and CDR2 FYNNEI. This CDR3 region has 15 residues. CDR3 in amino acids: CASRGLAGPQETQYF. CDR3 DNA sequence: TGTGCCAGCAGGGGACTAGCGGGCCCTCAAGAGACCCAGTACTTC.

Ten or more counts support this clonotype. This chain links TRBV5-1 with TRBJ2-7; 7 nucleotides agree with TRBD2. CDR3 length: 18 residues. V shed 0 bases and J 0 bases; nucleotides not matched to a gene: 12. Germline CDR1 is SGHRS and CDR2 is YFSETQ. In DNA, the CDR3 is TGCGCCAGCAGCTTGGTAGGACTCTCAGCGGGGTCCTCCTACGAGCAGTACTTC. Protein product: CASSLVGLSAGSSYEQYF.

CDR3 nucleotides: TGTGCCAGCAGCCCGCACCTCCTAGCGGGAGAGGAGGATGAGCAGTTCTTC. It encodes CASSPHLLAGEEDEQFF. This rearrangement joins TRBV7-2 to TRBJ2-1; 10 positions agree with TRBD2. The CDR3 contains 17 residues. With 5 bases clipped from V and 8 bases from J, the junction kept 15 bases outside the gene matches. Germline CDR1 SGHTA, CDR2 FQGNSA.

This clonotype was found many times. This chain joins TRBV29-1 and TRBJ1-4; D is uncertain. Trimming cost V 4 bases and J 5 bases, with 17 bases left between them. Per the germline V gene, CDR1 is SQVTM and CDR2 is ANQGSEA. CDR3 length: 15 residues. In DNA, the CDR3 is TGCAGCGTTGCTCTAGGGTCCGGGCCGAATGAAAAACTGTTTTTT. This translates into CSVALGSGPNEKLFF.

This rearrangement joins TRBV29-1 to TRBJ1-1, with D possibly matching TRBD1 (6 bases). This CDR3 spans 13 amino acids. Between the trimmed V and J ends, which lost 4 bases and 7 bases, there was a span of 16 bases. Germline loops: CDR1 SQVTM, CDR2 ANQGSEA. The chain's CDR3 is CSVVLGGWFEAFF. Here the CDR3 DNA reads TGCAGCGTTGTTTTAGGGGGGTGGTTTGAAGCTTTCTTT. The entire variable domain, with the rest obtained from reference TRBV29-1 and TRBJ1-1, is as follows: SAVISQKPSRDICQRGTSLTIQCQVDSQVTMMFWYRQQPGQSLTLIATANQGSEATYESGFVIDKFPISRPNLTFSTLTVSNMSPEDSSIYLCSVVLGGWFEAFFGQGTRLTVV.

This rearrangement joins TRBV7-2 to TRBJ2-5; 8 bases line up with TRBD2. The J call could be wrong; TRBJ2-7 is a better fit for the DNA end. The CDR3 has 14 amino acids. CDR1 is SGHTA and CDR2 is FQGNSA in the germline V gene. The DNA of the CDR3 is TGTGCCAGCAGCTTAAGGCGGGGGGAATACGAGCAGTACTTC. It encodes CASSLRRGEYEQYF.

Turning to this clonotype: This could be a read error, since a much larger clone is one nucleotide away. V is TRBV3-1 and J is TRBJ2-5; TRBD1 agrees at 9 bases. The germline V gene has CDR1 LGHDT and CDR2 YNNKEL (reference sequence). The ends lost 6 bases at V and 13 bases at J; junction bases unmatched: 21. The CDR3 contains 16 residues. The CDR3 protein is CASRTGQGSPSYERYF. In DNA, the CDR3 is TGTGCCAGCAGGACGGGACAGGGATCCCCATCCTACGAGCGGTACTTC.

In this sample, this clonotype turned up many times. The rearrangement joins TRBV5-5 to TRBJ2-7; D possibly corresponds to TRBD1 (6 bases). This CDR3 comprises 14 residues. CDR1 and CDR2 from the germline V gene are SGHKS and YYEKEE (reference sequence). The V gene lost 3 bases and the J gene lost 3 bases, with 13 bases spanning the gap. This chain's CDR3 is CASSSKQGNYEQYF. The DNA for the CDR3 is TGTGCCAGCAGCTCGAAACAGGGTAACTACGAGCAGTACTTC.

This clonotype was seen a handful of times. A much larger clone sits a single nucleotide away, making a read error possible. The chain combines TRBV12-3 or TRBV12-4 with TRBJ2-5, with 10 nucleotides matching TRBD1. The J call is uncertain, as TRBJ2-7 better fits the DNA end. This CDR3 region has 13 residues. For the CDR3, the DNA is TGTGCCAGCAGTTGGGACAGGGGTAACGAGCAGTACTTC. This codes for CASSWDRGNEQYF.